These 5 T cell receptor beta chains were sequenced from one sample in a study of regulatory T cells in long-lasting Graves disease. Sequencing libraries for TCR beta were prepared with iRepertoire HTBI primers and Arm-PCR of CDR3 regions. TCRdb re-called the multiplex PCR reads through MiXCR, storing one row per CDR3 protein. The data show more than 400,000 distinct CDR3 sequences, less than 20% seen once. As to time point: newly diagnosed GD, antithyroid drugs for less than 3 months. PBMC-derived RNA was used for the TCR library. These data were likewise used in another study, on T cells in Graves' hyperthyroidism and ophthalmopathy.

Sequencing used peripheral blood mononuclear cells (PBMCs), obtained at new diagnosis, from a patient treated with antithyroid drugs. The source is a woman aged 25 to 39 with Graves disease.

This clonotype was seen at least ten times. This chain links TRBV28 with TRBJ1-2; 7 positions match TRBD1. Trimming took 4 bases from V and 3 from J; bases not matched to a gene: 8. The germline V gene encodes CDR1 MDHEN and CDR2 SYDVKM. The length of the CDR3 is 15 residues. CDR3 in DNA: TGTGCCAGCAGTTCCGGGACAGCAAGCGACTATGGCTACACCTTC. Translation gives CASSSGTASDYGYTF.

The chain combines TRBV4-3 with TRBJ1-1; D is undetermined. CDR3 size: 14 residues. With 0 bases removed from V and 1 base from J, the gap between germline ends came to 6 bases. Germline V lookup: CDR1 LGHNA, CDR2 YSLEER. As DNA, the CDR3 is TGCGCCAGCAGCCAAGAGAGGTGGAACACTGAAGCTTTCTTT. The encoded protein is CASSQERWNTEAFF.

This clonotype was counted at least ten times. The chain couples TRBV27 to TRBJ2-3; D not resolved. From germline, CDR1 is MNHEY and CDR2 SMNVEV (reference sequence). V was pared by 0 bases and J by 5 bases, with 18 bases between. The length of the CDR3 is 17 residues. Here the CDR3 reads CASSLSLYPLTGDTQYF. The DNA for the CDR3 is TGTGCCAGCAGTTTATCTCTGTATCCCCTAACGGGAGATACGCAGTATTTT.

The chain recombines TRBV5-1 with TRBJ2-1, with a tentative D call TRBD1 (6 bases). The CDR3 has 14 residues. The V gene's germline CDR1 is SGHRS and CDR2 YFSETQ. V was cut by 4 bases and J by 15 bases, with 23 bases left in between. CDR3 sequence (DNA): TGCGCCAGCAGCCCCCAATCCCAAGGGGACATCAGGTTCTTC. Protein product: CASSPQSQGDIRFF.

This chain uses TRBV7-2 with TRBJ2-3, with D tentatively TRBD1 (5 bases). From germline, CDR1 is SGHTA and CDR2 FQGNSA. The V end lost 0 bases, the J end lost 5 bases, and 12 bases lay between the germline ends. CDR3 length: 15 amino acids. The DNA for the CDR3 is TGTGCCAGCAGCTTAGCCAGCAGGGTCGGAGATACGCAGTATTTT. Its protein is CASSLASRVGDTQYF.